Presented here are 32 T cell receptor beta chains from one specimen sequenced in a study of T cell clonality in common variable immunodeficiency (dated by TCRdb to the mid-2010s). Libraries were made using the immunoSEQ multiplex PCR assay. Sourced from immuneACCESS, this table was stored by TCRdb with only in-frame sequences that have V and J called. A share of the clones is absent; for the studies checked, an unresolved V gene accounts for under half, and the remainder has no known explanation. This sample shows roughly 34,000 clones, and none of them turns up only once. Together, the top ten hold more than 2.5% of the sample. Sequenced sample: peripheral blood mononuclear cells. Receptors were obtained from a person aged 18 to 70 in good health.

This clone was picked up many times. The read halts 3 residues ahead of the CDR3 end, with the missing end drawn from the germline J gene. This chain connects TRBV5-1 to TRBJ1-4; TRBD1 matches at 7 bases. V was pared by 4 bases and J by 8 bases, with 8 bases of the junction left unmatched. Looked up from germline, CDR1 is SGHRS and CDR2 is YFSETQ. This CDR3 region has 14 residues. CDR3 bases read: TGCGCCAGCAGCAACAGGGGATTCGGGGAAAAA. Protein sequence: CASSNRGFGEK. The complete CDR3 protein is CASSNRGFGEKLFF.

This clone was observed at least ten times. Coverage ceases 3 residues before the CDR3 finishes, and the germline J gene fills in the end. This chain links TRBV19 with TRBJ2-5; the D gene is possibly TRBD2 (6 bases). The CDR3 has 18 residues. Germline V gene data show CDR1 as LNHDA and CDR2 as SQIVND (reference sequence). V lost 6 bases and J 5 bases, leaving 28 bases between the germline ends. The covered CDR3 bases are TGTGCCAGTAGGGCTAACCTGGGGGGAAGGGGTACTTTGGAGACC. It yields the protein CASRANLGGRGTLET. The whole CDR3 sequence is CASRANLGGRGTLETQYF.

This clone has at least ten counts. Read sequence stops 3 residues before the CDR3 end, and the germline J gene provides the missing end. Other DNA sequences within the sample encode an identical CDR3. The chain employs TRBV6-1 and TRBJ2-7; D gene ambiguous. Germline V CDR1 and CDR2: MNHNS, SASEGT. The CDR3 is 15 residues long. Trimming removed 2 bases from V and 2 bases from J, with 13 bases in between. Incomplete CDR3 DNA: TGTGCCAGCAGTGAAAGAACAAGCACTACCTACGAG. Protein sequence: CASSERTSTTYE. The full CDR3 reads CASSERTSTTYEQYF.

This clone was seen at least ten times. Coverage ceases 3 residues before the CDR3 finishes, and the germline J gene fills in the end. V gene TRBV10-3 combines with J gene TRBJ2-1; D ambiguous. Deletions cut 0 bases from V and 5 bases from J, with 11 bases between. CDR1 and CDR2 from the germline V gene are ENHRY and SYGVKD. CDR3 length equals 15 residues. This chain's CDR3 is CAISESTRSNNEQFF. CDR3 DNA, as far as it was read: TGTGCCATCAGTGAGTCGACTCGGAGCAACAATGAG.

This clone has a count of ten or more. Here the CDR3 reads CASSSQASGSLDTQYF. The covered CDR3 bases are TGTGCCAGCAGTTCCCAGGCTAGCGGGAGCCTAGATACG. The chain joins TRBV28 to TRBJ2-3, with 10 nucleotides matching TRBD2. The CDR3 is cut off 3 residues early in the read; its end comes from the germline J gene. The V and J ends lost 4 bases and 5 bases, in that order; junction bases with no gene match: 9. The CDR3 is 16 residues long. In germline, CDR1 is MDHEN, CDR2 SYDVKM.

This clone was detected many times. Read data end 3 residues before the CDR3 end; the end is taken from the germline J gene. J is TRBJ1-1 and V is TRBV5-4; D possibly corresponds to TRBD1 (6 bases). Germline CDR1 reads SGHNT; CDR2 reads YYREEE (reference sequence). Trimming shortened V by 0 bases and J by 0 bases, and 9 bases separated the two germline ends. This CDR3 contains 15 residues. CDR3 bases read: TGTGCCAGCAGCTTGGGGGGGGGCATGAACACTGAA. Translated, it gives CASSLGGGMNTE. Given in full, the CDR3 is CASSLGGGMNTEAFF. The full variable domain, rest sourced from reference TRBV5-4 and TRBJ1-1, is ETGVTQSPTHLIKTRGQQVTLRCSSQSGHNTVSWYQQALGQGPQFIFQYYREEENGRGNFPPRFSGLQFPNYSSELNVNALELDDSALYLCASSLGGGMNTEAFFGQGTRLTVV.

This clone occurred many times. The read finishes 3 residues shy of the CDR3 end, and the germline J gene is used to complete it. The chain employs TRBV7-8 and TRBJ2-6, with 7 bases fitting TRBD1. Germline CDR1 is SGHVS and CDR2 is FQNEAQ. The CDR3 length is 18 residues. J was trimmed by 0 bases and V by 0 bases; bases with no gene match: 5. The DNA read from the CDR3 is TGTGCCAGCAGCTTAGCAGGGGGCCCCTTCTCTGGGGCCAACGTC. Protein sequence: CASSLAGGPFSGANV. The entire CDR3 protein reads CASSLAGGPFSGANVLTF.

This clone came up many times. Partial CDR3 DNA: TGTGCCAGCAGCACCGGGACTAGCTACAATGAG. Translation: CASSTGTSYNE. The entire CDR3 protein is CASSTGTSYNEQFF. The genes are TRBV7-9 and TRBJ2-1; TRBD2 agrees at 8 bases. Coverage ceases 3 residues before the CDR3 finishes, and the germline J gene fills in the end. CDR1 SEHNR and CDR2 FQNEAQ come from the germline V gene (reference sequence). The CDR3 covers 14 residues. Unmatched junction bases numbered 3, after V lost 5 bases and J lost 3 bases.

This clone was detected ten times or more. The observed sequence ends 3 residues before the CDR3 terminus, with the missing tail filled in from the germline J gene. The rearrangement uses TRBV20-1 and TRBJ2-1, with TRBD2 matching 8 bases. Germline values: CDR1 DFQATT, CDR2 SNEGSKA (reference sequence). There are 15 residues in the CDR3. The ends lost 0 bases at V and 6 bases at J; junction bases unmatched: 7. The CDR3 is CSAREPGLEVNEQFF. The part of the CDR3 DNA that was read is TGCAGTGCTAGAGAACCGGGACTAGAGGTCAATGAG.

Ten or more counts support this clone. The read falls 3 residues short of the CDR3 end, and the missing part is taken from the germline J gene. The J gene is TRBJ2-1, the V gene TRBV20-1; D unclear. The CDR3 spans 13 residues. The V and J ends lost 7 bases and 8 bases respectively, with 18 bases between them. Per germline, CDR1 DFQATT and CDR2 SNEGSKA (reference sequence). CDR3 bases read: TGCAGTGTACTCGAACCGGTGCCGGATGAG. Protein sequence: CSVLEPVPDE. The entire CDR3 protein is CSVLEPVPDEQFF.

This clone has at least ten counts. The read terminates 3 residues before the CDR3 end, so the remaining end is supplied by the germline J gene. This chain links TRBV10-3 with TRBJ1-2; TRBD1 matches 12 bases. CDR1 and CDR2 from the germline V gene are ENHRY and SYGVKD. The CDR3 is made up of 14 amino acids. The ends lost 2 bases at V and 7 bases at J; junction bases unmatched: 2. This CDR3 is CAISEGTGGFGYTF. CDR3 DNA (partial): TGTGCCATCAGTGAGGGGACAGGGGGCTTTGGC.

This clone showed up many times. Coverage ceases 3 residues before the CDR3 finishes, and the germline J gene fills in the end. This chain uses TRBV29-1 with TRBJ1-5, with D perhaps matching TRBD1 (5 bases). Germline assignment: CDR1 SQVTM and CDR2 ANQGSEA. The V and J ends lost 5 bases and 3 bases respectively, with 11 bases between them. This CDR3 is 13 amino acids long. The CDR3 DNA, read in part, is TGCAGCGTTCGGGGGGGACCCAATCAGCCC. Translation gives CSVRGGPNQP. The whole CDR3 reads CSVRGGPNQPQHF. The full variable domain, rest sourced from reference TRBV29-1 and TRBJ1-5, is SAVISQKPSRDICQRGTSLTIQCQVDSQVTMMFWYRQQPGQSLTLIATANQGSEATYESGFVIDKFPISRPNLTFSTLTVSNMSPEDSSIYLCSVRGGPNQPQHFGDGTRLSIL.

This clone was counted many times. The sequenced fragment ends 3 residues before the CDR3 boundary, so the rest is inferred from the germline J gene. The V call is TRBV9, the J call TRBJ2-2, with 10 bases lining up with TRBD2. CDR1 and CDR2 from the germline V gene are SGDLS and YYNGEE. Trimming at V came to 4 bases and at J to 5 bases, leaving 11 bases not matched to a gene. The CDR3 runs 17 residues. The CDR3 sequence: CASSSQAGGPRTGELFF. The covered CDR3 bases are TGTGCCAGCAGCTCCCAAGCGGGAGGGCCTCGTACCGGGGAG.

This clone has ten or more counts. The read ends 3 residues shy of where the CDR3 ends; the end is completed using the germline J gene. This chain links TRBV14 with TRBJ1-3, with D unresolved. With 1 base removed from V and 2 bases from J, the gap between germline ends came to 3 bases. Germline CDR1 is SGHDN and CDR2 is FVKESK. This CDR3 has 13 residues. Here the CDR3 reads CASSQVAGNTIYF. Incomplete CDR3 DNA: TGTGCCAGCAGCCAAGTCGCTGGAAACACC.

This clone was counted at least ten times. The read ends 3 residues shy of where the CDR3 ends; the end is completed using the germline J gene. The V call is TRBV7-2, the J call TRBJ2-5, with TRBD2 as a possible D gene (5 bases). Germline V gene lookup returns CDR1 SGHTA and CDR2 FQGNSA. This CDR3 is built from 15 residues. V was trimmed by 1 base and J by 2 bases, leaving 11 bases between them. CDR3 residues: CASSLGSLAQETQYF. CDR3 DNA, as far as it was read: TGTGCCAGCAGCTTAGGTAGTCTAGCTCAAGAGACC.

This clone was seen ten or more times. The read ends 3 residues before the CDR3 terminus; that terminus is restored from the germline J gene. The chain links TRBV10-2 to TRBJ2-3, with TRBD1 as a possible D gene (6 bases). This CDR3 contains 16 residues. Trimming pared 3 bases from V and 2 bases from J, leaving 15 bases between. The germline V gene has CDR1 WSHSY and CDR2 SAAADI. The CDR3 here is CASSEGGRFFTDTQYF. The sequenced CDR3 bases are TGCGCCAGCAGTGAAGGGGGTAGGTTCTTCACAGATACG.

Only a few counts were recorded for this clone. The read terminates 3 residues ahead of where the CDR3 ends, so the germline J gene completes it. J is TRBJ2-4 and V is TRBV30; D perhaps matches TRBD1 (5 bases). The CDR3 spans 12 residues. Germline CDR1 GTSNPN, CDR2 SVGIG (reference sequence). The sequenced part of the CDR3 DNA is TGTGCCTGGAATGGGGCTAACTATGGT. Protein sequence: CAWNGANYG. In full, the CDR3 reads CAWNGANYGQYF. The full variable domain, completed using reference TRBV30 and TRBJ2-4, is SQTIHQWPATLVQPVGSPLSLECTVEGTSNPNLYWYRQAAGRGLQLLFYSVGIGQISSEVPQNLSASRPQDRQFILSSKKLLLSDSGFYLCAWNGANYGQYFGAGTRLSVL.

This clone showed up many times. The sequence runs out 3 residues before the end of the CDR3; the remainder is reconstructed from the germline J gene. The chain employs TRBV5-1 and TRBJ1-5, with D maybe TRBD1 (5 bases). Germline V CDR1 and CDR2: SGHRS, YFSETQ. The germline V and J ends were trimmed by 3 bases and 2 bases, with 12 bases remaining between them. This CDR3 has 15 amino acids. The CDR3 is CASSYGGGRNQPQHF. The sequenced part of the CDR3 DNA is TGCGCCAGCAGCTACGGCGGGGGACGCAATCAGCCC. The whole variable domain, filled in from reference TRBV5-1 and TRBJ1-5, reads KAGVTQTPRYLIKTRGQQVTLSCSPISGHRSVSWYQQTPGQGLQFLFEYFSETQRNKGNFPGRFSGRQFSNSRSEMNVSTLELGDSALYLCASSYGGGRNQPQHFGDGTRLSIL.

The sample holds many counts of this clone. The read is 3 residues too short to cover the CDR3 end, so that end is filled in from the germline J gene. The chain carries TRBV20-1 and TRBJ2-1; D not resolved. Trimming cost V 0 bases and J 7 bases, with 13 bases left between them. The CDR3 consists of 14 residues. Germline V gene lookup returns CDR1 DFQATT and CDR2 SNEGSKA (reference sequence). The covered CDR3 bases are TGCAGTGCTAGAGATAACGTGTATCAGAATGAG. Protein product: CSARDNVYQNE. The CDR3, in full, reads CSARDNVYQNEQFF.

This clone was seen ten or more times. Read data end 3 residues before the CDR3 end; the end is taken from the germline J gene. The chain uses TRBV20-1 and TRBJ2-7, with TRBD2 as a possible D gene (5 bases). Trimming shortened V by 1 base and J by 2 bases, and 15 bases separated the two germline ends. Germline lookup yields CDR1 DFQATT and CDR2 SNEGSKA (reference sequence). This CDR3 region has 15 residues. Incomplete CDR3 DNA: TGCAGTGCTAGAGGAAAGCCTACTAGAGCCTACGAG. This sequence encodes CSARGKPTRAYE. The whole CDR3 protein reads CSARGKPTRAYEQYF.

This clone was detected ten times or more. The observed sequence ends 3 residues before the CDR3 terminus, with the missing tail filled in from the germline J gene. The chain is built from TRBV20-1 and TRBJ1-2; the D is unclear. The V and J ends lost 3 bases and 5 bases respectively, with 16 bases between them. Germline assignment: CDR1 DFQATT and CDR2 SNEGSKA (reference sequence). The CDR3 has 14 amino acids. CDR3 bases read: TGCAGTGCTAGTATGAGCGGGAGACTGTATGGC. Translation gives CSASMSGRLYG. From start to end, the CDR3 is CSASMSGRLYGYTF.

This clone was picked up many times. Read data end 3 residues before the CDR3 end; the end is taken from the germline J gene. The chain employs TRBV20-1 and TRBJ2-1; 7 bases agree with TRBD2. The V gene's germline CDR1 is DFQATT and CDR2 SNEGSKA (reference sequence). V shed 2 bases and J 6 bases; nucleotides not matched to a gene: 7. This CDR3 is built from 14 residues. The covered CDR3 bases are TGCAGTGCTAGATACTCTAGCGGACGCAATGAG. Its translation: CSARYSSGRNE. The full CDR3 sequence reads CSARYSSGRNEQFF.

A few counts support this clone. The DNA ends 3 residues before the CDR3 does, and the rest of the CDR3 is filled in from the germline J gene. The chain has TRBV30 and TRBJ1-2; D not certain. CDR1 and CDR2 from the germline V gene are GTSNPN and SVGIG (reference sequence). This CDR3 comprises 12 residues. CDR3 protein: CAWSVGNYDYTF. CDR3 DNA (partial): TGTGCCTGGAGCGTAGGAAACTACGAC.

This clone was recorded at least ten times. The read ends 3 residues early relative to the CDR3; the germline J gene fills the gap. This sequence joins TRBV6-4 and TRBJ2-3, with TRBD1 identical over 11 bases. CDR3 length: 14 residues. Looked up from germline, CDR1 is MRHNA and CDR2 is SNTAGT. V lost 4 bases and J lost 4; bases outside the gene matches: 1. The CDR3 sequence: CASSGTGGADTQYF. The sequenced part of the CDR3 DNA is TGTGCCAGCAGTGGGACAGGGGGCGCAGATACG.

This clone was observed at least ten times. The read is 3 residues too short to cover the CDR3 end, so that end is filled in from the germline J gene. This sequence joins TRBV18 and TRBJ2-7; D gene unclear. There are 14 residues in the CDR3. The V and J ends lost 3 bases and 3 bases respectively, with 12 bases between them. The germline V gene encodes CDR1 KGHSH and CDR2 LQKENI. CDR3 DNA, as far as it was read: TGTGCCAGCTCACCCAAAAGCATCGACTACGAG. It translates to CASSPKSIDYE. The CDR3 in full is CASSPKSIDYEQYF.

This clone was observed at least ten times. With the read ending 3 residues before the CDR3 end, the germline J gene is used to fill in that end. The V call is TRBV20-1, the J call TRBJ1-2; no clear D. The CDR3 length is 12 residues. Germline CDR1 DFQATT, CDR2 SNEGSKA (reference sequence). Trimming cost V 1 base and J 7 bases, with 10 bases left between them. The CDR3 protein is CSARVVTSGYTF. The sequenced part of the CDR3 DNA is TGCAGTGCTAGAGTGGTAACTAGTGGC.

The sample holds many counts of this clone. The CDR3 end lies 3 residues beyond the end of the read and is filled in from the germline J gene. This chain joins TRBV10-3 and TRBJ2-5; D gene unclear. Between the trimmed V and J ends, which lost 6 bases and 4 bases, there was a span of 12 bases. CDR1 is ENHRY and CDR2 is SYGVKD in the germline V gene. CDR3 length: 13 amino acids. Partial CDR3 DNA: TGTGCCATCAGCTACAGAGATGGAGAGACC. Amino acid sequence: CAISYRDGET. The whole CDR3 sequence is CAISYRDGETQYF.

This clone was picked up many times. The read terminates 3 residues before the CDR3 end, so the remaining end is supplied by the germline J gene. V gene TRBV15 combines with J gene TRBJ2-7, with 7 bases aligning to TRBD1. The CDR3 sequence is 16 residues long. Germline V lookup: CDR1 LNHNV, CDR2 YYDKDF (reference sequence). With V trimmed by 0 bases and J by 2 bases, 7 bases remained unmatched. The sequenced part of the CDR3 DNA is TGTGCCACCAGCAGAGATCCTGGGGACAGTGCCTACGAG. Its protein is CATSRDPGDSAYE. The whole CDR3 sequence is CATSRDPGDSAYEQYF.

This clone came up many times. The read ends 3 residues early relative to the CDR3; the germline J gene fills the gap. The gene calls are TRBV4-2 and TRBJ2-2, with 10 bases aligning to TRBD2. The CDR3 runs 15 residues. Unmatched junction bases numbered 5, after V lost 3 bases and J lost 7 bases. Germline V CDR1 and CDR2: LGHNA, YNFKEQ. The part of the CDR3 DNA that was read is TGTGCCAGCAGCCACGAGACTAGCGGGCGCGGGGAG. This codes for CASSHETSGRGE. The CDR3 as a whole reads CASSHETSGRGELFF.

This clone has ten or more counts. CDR3 DNA (partial): TGTGCCAGCTCACGAGTCACTAGCGGTGAAACCTACAATGAG. This sequence encodes CASSRVTSGETYNE. In full, the CDR3 is CASSRVTSGETYNEQFF. The chain employs TRBV18 and TRBJ2-1, with 8 nucleotides matching TRBD2. The read terminates 3 residues ahead of where the CDR3 ends, so the germline J gene completes it. Germline CDR1 KGHSH, CDR2 LQKENI. J was trimmed by 2 bases and V by 4 bases; bases with no gene match: 10. The CDR3 runs 17 residues.

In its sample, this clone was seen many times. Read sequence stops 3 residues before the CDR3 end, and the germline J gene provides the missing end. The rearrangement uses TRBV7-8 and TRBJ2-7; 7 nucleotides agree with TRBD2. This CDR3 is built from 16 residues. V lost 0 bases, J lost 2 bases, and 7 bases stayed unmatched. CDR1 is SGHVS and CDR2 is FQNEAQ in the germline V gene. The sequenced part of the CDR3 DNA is TGTGCCAGCAGCTTAGCAATGGGGGGGAGCCCCTACGAG. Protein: CASSLAMGGSPYE. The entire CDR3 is CASSLAMGGSPYEQYF.

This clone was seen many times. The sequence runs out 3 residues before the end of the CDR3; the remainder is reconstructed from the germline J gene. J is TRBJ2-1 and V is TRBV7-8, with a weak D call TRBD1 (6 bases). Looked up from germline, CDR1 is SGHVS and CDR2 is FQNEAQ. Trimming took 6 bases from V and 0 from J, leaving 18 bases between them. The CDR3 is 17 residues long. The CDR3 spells CASRGAFFSRSYNEQFF. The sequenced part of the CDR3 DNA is TGTGCCAGCAGGGGGGCGTTCTTTTCACGCTCCTACAATGAG.